What follows are 28 T cell receptor beta chains derived from one specimen sequenced in a study of human T cells and chemical hapten exposure. Stated time point: patch test 1, 2 weeks after DPC sensitization. Treatment meaning: therapeutic diphenylcyclopropenone sensitization with weekly scalp DPC. TCRdb passed the RACE reads through MiXCR, listing each CDR3 protein once. The table includes some 350,000 distinct CDR3 sequences, roughly 6.9% detected once. The sample in question was whole blood, obtained in connection with sensitization to the hapten diphenylcyclopropenone (DPC). These receptors originate from a young woman with alopecia areata. Some clones in this sample may be carry-over from other donors' samples.

This clonotype showed up just a few times. The rearrangement joins TRBV5-1 to TRBJ1-3; D call uncertain. This CDR3 is built from 15 residues. Between the trimmed V and J ends, which lost 0 bases and 1 base, there was a span of 8 bases. Germline V gives CDR1 SGHRS, CDR2 YFSETQ. DNA of the CDR3: TGCGCCAGCAGCTTGGCCTCCTTATCTGGAAACACCATATATTTT. It yields the protein CASSLASLSGNTIYF.

This clonotype was observed at least ten times. The chain has TRBV7-9 and TRBJ1-1; D remains ambiguous. Germline V lookup: CDR1 SEHNR, CDR2 FQNEAQ (reference sequence). Trimming shortened V by 2 bases and J by 1 base, and 8 bases separated the two germline ends. This CDR3 spans 14 amino acids. The CDR3 coding sequence is TGTGCCAGCAGCTTAAAAACAGCGAACACTGAAGCTTTCTTT. Translating it yields CASSLKTANTEAFF.

This clonotype was detected a few times. V and J are TRBV28 and TRBJ2-7, with 9 bases fitting TRBD1. Trimming removed 4 bases from V and 4 bases from J; junction bases left unmatched: 8. This CDR3 has 15 amino acids. Germline-derived CDR1 and CDR2 are MDHEN and SYDVKM. DNA for the CDR3: TGTGCCAGCAGTTCGGCCGGGACAGGGCTATACGAGCAGTACTTC. Amino acids: CASSSAGTGLYEQYF.

This clonotype was detected ten times or more. J is TRBJ2-3 and V is TRBV20-1; 9 bases line up with TRBD2. The CDR3 is 15 residues long. V gave up 1 base and J gave up 4 bases; unmatched junction bases: 6. Germline V gene sequence: CDR1 DFQATT, CDR2 SNEGSKA (reference sequence). In DNA, the CDR3 is TGCAGTGCTAGAGTGGCGGGGGGGCGGTCAGATACGCAGTATTTT. Translating it yields CSARVAGGRSDTQYF.

The chain links TRBV2 to TRBJ2-5; TRBD1 or TRBD2 may be the D gene (5 bases each). The CDR3 covers 14 residues. The germline V and J ends were trimmed by 4 bases and 7 bases, with 16 bases remaining between them. Germline CDR1 is SNHLY and CDR2 is FYNNEI. The CDR3 reads CASSGQRMMGTQYF. The DNA of the CDR3 is TGTGCCAGCAGTGGACAGCGGATGATGGGGACCCAGTACTTC.

This clonotype was found many times. The gene calls are TRBV3-1 and TRBJ2-1; 9 nucleotides line up with TRBD2. J lost 0 bases, V lost 4 bases, and 4 bases had no gene match. Germline lookup yields CDR1 LGHDT and CDR2 YNNKEL (reference sequence). CDR3 size: 16 residues. The CDR3 here is CASSRSGGSSYNEQFF. The DNA of the CDR3 is TGTGCCAGCAGCCGGAGCGGGGGGAGCTCCTACAATGAGCAGTTCTTC.

This chain links TRBV7-2 with TRBJ2-3; 9 bases fit TRBD1. CDR3 length: 16 residues. V lost 1 base, J lost 5 bases, and 7 bases stayed unmatched. From germline, CDR1 is SGHTA and CDR2 FQGNSA. The CDR3 sequence: CASSLGPGQGQDTQYF. In nucleotides, the CDR3 is TGTGCCAGCAGCTTAGGGCCGGGACAGGGCCAAGATACGCAGTATTTT.

In its sample, this clonotype was seen many times. The chain has TRBV10-3 and TRBJ2-3; 7 positions match TRBD2. Germline trimming cut 6 bases from V and 0 bases from J; bases unmatched to any gene: 6. The germline CDR1 and CDR2 sequences are ENHRY and SYGVKD. There are 15 residues in the CDR3. CDR3 region: CAIRPGGGSTDTQYF. CDR3 bases: TGTGCCATCAGGCCCGGGGGAGGGAGCACAGATACGCAGTATTTT.

This clonotype was observed many times. The chain links TRBV20-1 to TRBJ1-2; 10 bases are a match to TRBD1. Germline V lookup: CDR1 DFQATT, CDR2 SNEGSKA (reference sequence). The J segment lost 8 bases and the V segment lost 5 bases, leaving 5 bases of the junction unmatched. The CDR3 is 12 residues long. This chain's CDR3 is CSAGGQGIGYTF. In DNA, the CDR3 is TGCAGTGCTGGGGGACAGGGGATCGGCTACACCTTC.

The sample holds a few counts of this clonotype. The chain links TRBV20-1 to TRBJ2-7, with D perhaps matching TRBD2 (6 bases). Germline CDR1 and CDR2: DFQATT and SNEGSKA (reference sequence). V was trimmed by 3 bases and J by 4 bases, leaving 10 bases between them. The CDR3 length is 12 residues. The CDR3 DNA is TGCAGTGCTAGGGAGGGGAATTACGAGCAGTACTTC. It specifies CSAREGNYEQYF.

This clonotype has ten or more counts. The chain combines TRBV12-3 or TRBV12-4 with TRBJ2-7; 7 bases are shared with TRBD2. V lost 7 bases to trimming and J lost 9 bases; unmatched junction nucleotides: 12. This CDR3 spans 13 amino acids. The CDR3 nucleotides are TGTGCCAGCACTCTCGGGGAGGGGTCGGGGCAGTACTTC. This gives the protein CASTLGEGSGQYF.

This clonotype showed up many times. This chain joins TRBV6-1 and TRBJ1-2; D not resolved. Germline-derived CDR1 and CDR2 are MNHNS and SASEGT. Trimming left V 5 bases short and J 4 bases short, with 11 bases between. This CDR3 region has 13 residues. This chain's CDR3 is CASSSSGVYGYTF. In DNA, the CDR3 is TGTGCCAGCAGTAGCAGTGGAGTCTATGGCTACACCTTC.

This clonotype was recorded at least ten times. The chain employs TRBV7-9 and TRBJ2-1, with 14 bases aligning to TRBD2. Looked up from germline, CDR1 is SEHNR and CDR2 is FQNEAQ (reference sequence). CDR3 length equals 18 residues. Losses at the gene ends were 5 bases for V and 0 bases for J; bases not matched to a gene: 6. The CDR3 nucleotides read TGTGCCAGCAGCCCGGGACTAGCGGGAGTAAGCTCCTACAATGAGCAGTTCTTC. It specifies CASSPGLAGVSSYNEQFF.

This clonotype was detected many times. The chain carries TRBV4-1 and TRBJ2-3; 7 nucleotides align to TRBD2. CDR1 and CDR2 (germline): MGHRA, YSYEKL. The trim removed 8 bases at V and 6 bases at J, leaving 8 bases unmatched. This CDR3 region has 13 residues. In DNA, the CDR3 is TGCGCCAGCTCTGACGGGGGGTTGGATACGCAGTATTTT. Translating gives CASSDGGLDTQYF.

This clonotype was detected ten times or more. The chain has TRBV12-3 or TRBV12-4 and TRBJ2-7; D unclear. V lost 3 bases and J lost 2, with 8 bases in between. The CDR3 extends over 13 amino acids. The CDR3 nucleotides read TGTGCCAGCAGTTTCTCCGGGCCCTACGAGCAGTACTTC. Protein: CASSFSGPYEQYF.

The chain links TRBV9 to TRBJ2-3; D remains unclear. The V end lost 3 bases, the J end lost 6 bases, and 17 bases lay between the germline ends. The CDR3 totals 15 residues. CDR1 and CDR2 from the germline V gene are SGDLS and YYNGEE. CDR3 nucleotides: TGTGCCAGCAGCGGTGAGGCCCCGGACCCCGATACGCAGTATTTT. Translating it yields CASSGEAPDPDTQYF.

This clonotype occurred a few times. The rearrangement uses TRBV6-5 and TRBJ2-1; tentative D call: TRBD1 (7 bases). Germline CDR1 is MNHEY and CDR2 is SVGAGI. The V end was cut by 6 bases, the J end by 3 bases, with 9 bases between. The CDR3 has 13 amino acids. Here the CDR3 reads CASSRGVYNEQFF. The CDR3 bases are TGTGCCAGCAGCAGGGGGGTCTACAATGAGCAGTTCTTC.

V usage is TRBV10-3 and J usage is TRBJ1-3, with a possible D match to TRBD1 (6 bases). The CDR3 contains 14 residues. The germline V and J ends were trimmed by 7 bases and 2 bases, with 12 bases remaining between them. Germline V gene lookup returns CDR1 ENHRY and CDR2 SYGVKD. The CDR3 is CAITRQETGNTIYF. CDR3 bases: TGTGCCATCACCCGACAGGAGACTGGAAACACCATATATTTT.

This clonotype was seen more than once but under ten times. A read error may be the cause here, since a much bigger clone is one base away. The chain combines TRBV12-3 or TRBV12-4 with TRBJ2-1; no reliable D call. The CDR3 spans 13 residues. Deletions cut 6 bases from V and 0 bases from J, with 6 bases between. CDR3 nucleotides: TGTGCCAGCAGACCCAGCTCCTACAATGAGCAGTTCTTC. It codes for CASRPSSYNEQFF.

This clonotype has at least ten counts. The V and J genes are TRBV7-9 and TRBJ2-2; no clear D gene. V lost 6 bases and J 5 bases, leaving 4 bases between the germline ends. CDR3 length: 11 amino acids. Germline CDR1 reads SEHNR; CDR2 reads FQNEAQ (reference sequence). CDR3 DNA sequence: TGTGCCAGCAGAAAAACCGGGGAGCTGTTTTTT. This codes for CASRKTGELFF.

At least ten counts were recorded for this clonotype. The CDR3 here is CASSLHKGGNEQFF. CDR3 coding DNA: TGTGCCAGCAGCCTGCATAAGGGAGGCAATGAGCAGTTCTTC. This chain joins TRBV3-1 and TRBJ2-1; D possibly corresponds to TRBD2 (6 bases). Trimming took off 4 bases at V and 6 bases at J, with 13 bases between the two ends. CDR3 size: 14 residues. Germline values: CDR1 LGHDT, CDR2 YNNKEL (reference sequence).

The CDR3 loop reads CASRTTGRTDGYTF. In DNA form, the CDR3 reads TGTGCCAGCAGGACGACAGGGAGGACCGATGGCTACACCTTC. The genes are TRBV12-3 or TRBV12-4 and TRBJ1-2, with TRBD1 matching 7 bases. The length of the CDR3 is 14 residues. V lost 6 bases to trimming and J lost 6 bases; unmatched junction nucleotides: 10.

The chain is built from TRBV19 and TRBJ1-5, with D possibly being TRBD1 (5 bases). CDR3 length: 12 residues. Looked up from germline, CDR1 is LNHDA and CDR2 is SQIVND (reference sequence). Trimming took 9 bases from V and 5 from J, leaving 11 bases between them. As DNA, the CDR3 is TGTGCCAGCCTAGGACAATATCAGCCCCAGCATTTT. This codes for CASLGQYQPQHF.

This clonotype was seen at least ten times. The rearrangement links TRBV5-1 to TRBJ1-4; no reliable D call. Trimming took off 2 bases at V and 0 bases at J, with 5 bases between the two ends. Germline V lookup: CDR1 SGHRS, CDR2 YFSETQ. The CDR3 totals 14 residues. The CDR3 spells CASSFSSTNEKLFF. The CDR3 nucleotides read TGCGCCAGCAGCTTTAGTTCAACTAATGAAAAACTGTTTTTT. The whole variable domain, remainder taken from reference TRBV5-1 and TRBJ1-4, is KAGVTQTPRYLIKTRGQQVTLSCSPISGHRSVSWYQQTPGQGLQFLFEYFSETQRNKGNFPGRFSGRQFSNSRSEMNVSTLELGDSALYLCASSFSSTNEKLFFGSGTQLSVL.

This clonotype was found a few times. The chain uses TRBV6-6 and TRBJ1-5, with D unresolved. V was pared by 2 bases and J by 7 bases, with 9 bases between. CDR3 length: 13 amino acids. Germline loops: CDR1 MNHNY, CDR2 SVGAGI (reference sequence). The CDR3 spells CASSYPTVQPQHF. DNA for the CDR3: TGTGCCAGCAGTTACCCGACTGTGCAGCCCCAGCATTTT.

There are a few counts of this clonotype. The rearrangement links TRBV10-3 to TRBJ1-3; D not resolved. CDR1 ENHRY and CDR2 SYGVKD come from the germline V gene. This CDR3 is built from 12 residues. Trimming took off 8 bases at V and 4 bases at J, with 9 bases between the two ends. This CDR3 is CAIVGSGNTIYF. In nucleotides, the CDR3 is TGTGCCATCGTGGGATCCGGAAACACCATATATTTT.

This clonotype was seen only a few times. J is TRBJ1-5 and V is TRBV12-3 or TRBV12-4; the D is unclear. The CDR3 runs to 14 residues. Trimming left V 8 bases short and J 0 bases short, with 11 bases between. The CDR3 DNA follows: TGTGCCAGCGCGCCATACGGTAGCAATCAGCCCCAGCATTTT. It encodes CASAPYGSNQPQHF.

This clonotype has a count of ten or more. The gene calls are TRBV20-1 and TRBJ1-2, with D maybe TRBD1 (5 bases). Germline V gene data show CDR1 as DFQATT and CDR2 as SNEGSKA (reference sequence). CDR3 size: 11 residues. With 3 bases removed from V and 5 bases from J, the gap between germline ends came to 7 bases. CDR3 sequence reads: CSARGTYGYTF. The CDR3 DNA reads as TGCAGTGCTAGGGGGACGTATGGCTACACCTTC.